This record covers a single TCR beta chain. This sample is drawn from a study of T cell changes during pregnancy in multiple sclerosis. Method: immunoSEQ multiplex PCR; TCRdb's copy keeps in-frame clones and lacks some. This repertoire shows tens of thousands of clones, around 90% found once; its top ten account for approximately 0.5%. The V and J ends lost 5 bases and 4 bases respectively, with 12 bases between them. The CDR3 sequence is 14 residues long. CDR1 is MNHNS and CDR2 is SASEGT in the germline V gene. The chain joins TRBV6-1 to TRBJ1-3, with D perhaps matching TRBD1 (6 bases). This clonotype originated in a female donor in good health, enrolled as a control in a pregnancy study. The source was CD4+ T cells from peripheral blood mononuclear cells, collected in the second trimester of pregnancy. CDR3 loop: CASSQGIYGNTIYF. Here the CDR3 DNA reads TGTGCCAGCAGTCAGGGGATATACGGAAACACCATATATTTT.